The clone carrying this T cell receptor (beta chain) was recorded only once. Data came from immunoSEQ multiplex PCR; TCRdb stores just in-frame clones and leaves some out. The data hold roughly 250,000 clones, with around 89% observed a single time. Germline V gene sequence: CDR1 SGHAT, CDR2 FQNNGV. The CDR3 length is 14 residues. Trimming removed 3 bases from V and 9 bases from J; junction bases left unmatched: 8. The entry originates in a study of blood T cell repertoires in COVID-19. Looking at the study overall: Samples representing acute and convalescent COVID-19 were sourced from the United States, Italy and Spain. T cells, B-cell-depleted T cells, or PBMCs supplied cDNA or gDNA.

The chain combines TRBV11-2 with TRBJ2-1; the match to TRBD2 covers 7 bases. The source material was peripheral blood. This receptor was obtained from a man aged 30 to 45 with acute or convalescent COVID-19. The CDR3 DNA sequence: TGTGCCAGCAGCTTCGGGGGATGGGAGGGTGAGCAGTTCTTC. It codes for CASSFGGWEGEQFF.